The 13 T cell receptor beta chains reported below all come from one sample, sequenced in a study of CD8+ T cells in alopecia areata. As for treatment: oral pan-JAK inhibitor, 5-10 mg twice daily. RNA, once extracted, was reverse transcribed into cDNA for use as the sequencing template. Generated by immunoSEQ multiplex PCR, the TCRdb table keeps only in-frame clones and is missing some. The sample has 180,000 or so clones, 53% seen once. This specimen consisted of CD8+ T cells sorted from blood, obtained at week 24, from a patient treated with tofacitinib. Receptors were obtained from a human donor with alopecia areata.

CDR3 DNA: TGCAGCGTTGCGGAGGGGGCGAGGACTGAAGCTTTCTTT. This sequence encodes CSVAEGARTEAFF. V usage is TRBV29-1 and J usage is TRBJ1-1, with 7 bases lining up with TRBD1. This CDR3 has 13 residues. The V gene end was trimmed by 4 bases and the J gene end by 5 bases; junction bases not matched to a gene: 7. Germline CDR1 SQVTM, CDR2 ANQGSEA.

The chain joins TRBV29-1 to TRBJ1-2, with D uncertain. V gave up 4 bases and J gave up 6 bases, with 15 bases separating them. The CDR3 is made up of 13 amino acids. Germline V CDR1 and CDR2: SQVTM, ANQGSEA. The CDR3 region has the DNA TGCAGCGTTGTAGAACAGCAAGACGATGGCTACACCTTC. Translated, it gives CSVVEQQDDGYTF.

This chain's CDR3 is CAWSPPMDEQFF. The CDR3 DNA follows: TGTGCCTGGAGTCCCCCTATGGATGAGCAGTTCTTC. The rearrangement uses TRBV30 and TRBJ2-1; D is unclear. Trimming pared 2 bases from V and 8 bases from J, leaving 10 bases between. The CDR3 runs to 12 residues. Germline-derived CDR1 and CDR2 are GTSNPN and SVGIG (reference sequence).

The chain is built from TRBV7-2 and TRBJ2-7, with TRBD1 as a possible D gene (6 bases). The CDR3 is 15 residues long. The germline CDR1 and CDR2 sequences are SGHTA and FQGNSA. Trimming took off 2 bases at V and 2 bases at J, with 13 bases between the two ends. The CDR3 coding sequence is TGTGCCAGCAGCTTACGGTGGGACACCACCTACGAGCAGTACTTC. Translated: CASSLRWDTTYEQYF.

The chain links TRBV27 to TRBJ2-7; weak D call: TRBD2 (5 bases). Germline CDR1 is MNHEY and CDR2 is SMNVEV (reference sequence). Trimming pared 6 bases from V and 4 bases from J, leaving 13 bases between. CDR3 length: 13 amino acids. The CDR3 loop is CASREPGSYEQYF. The CDR3 nucleotides read TGTGCCAGCAGAGAGCCGGGGTCTTACGAGCAGTACTTC.

This clone has only a few counts. The rearrangement links TRBV30 to TRBJ2-1; TRBD2 might be the D (6 bases). This CDR3 has 15 residues. The V end was cut by 4 bases, the J end by 0 bases, with 13 bases between. Germline V CDR1 and CDR2: GTSNPN, SVGIG (reference sequence). The CDR3 DNA reads as TGTGCCTGGATAGCGGCCGGAAGCTCCTACAATGAGCAGTTCTTC. As protein: CAWIAAGSSYNEQFF.

This clone was seen a few times. The chain employs TRBV4-3 and TRBJ2-1; the D call may be TRBD1 or TRBD2 (5 bases each). Per the germline V gene, CDR1 is LGHNA and CDR2 is YSLEER. The CDR3 has 17 residues. V lost 0 bases, J lost 6 bases, and 18 bases lay in between. The CDR3 sequence: CASSQEFQMGPGNEQFF. In nucleotides, the CDR3 is TGCGCCAGCAGCCAAGAATTCCAGATGGGACCCGGCAATGAGCAGTTCTTC.

The chain employs TRBV19 and TRBJ1-5, with D hard to call. Trimming took 2 bases from V and 0 from J, leaving 5 bases between them. Germline V CDR1 and CDR2: LNHDA, SQIVND (reference sequence). The CDR3 contains 14 residues. CDR3 nucleotide sequence: TGTGCCAGTAGTATATGGGATAGCAATCAGCCCCAGCATTTT. Translating it yields CASSIWDSNQPQHF.

This clone was counted a few times. This sequence joins TRBV7-6 and TRBJ2-7, with 12 bases aligning to TRBD1. The CDR3 extends over 15 amino acids. Unmatched junction bases numbered 2, after V lost 3 bases and J lost 2 bases. The germline V gene has CDR1 SGHVS and CDR2 FNYEAQ. CDR3 residues: CASSLRDRGPYEQYF. The CDR3 nucleotides read TGTGCCAGCAGCTTGAGGGACAGGGGGCCCTACGAGCAGTACTTC.

J is TRBJ2-2 and V is TRBV21-1; the table's D gene call, TRBD2, was not cross checked with the DNA. TRBV21-1 constitutes a pseudogene. This CDR3 contains 14 residues. The CDR3 DNA sequence: TGTGCCACCGGGGTAGCGGGACCCACCGGGGAGCTGTTTTTT. Its translation: CATGVAGPTGELFF.

This clone has only a few counts. The V and J genes are TRBV10-3 and TRBJ2-7, with D perhaps being TRBD1 or TRBD2 (5 bases each). Germline CDR1 is ENHRY and CDR2 is SYGVKD. CDR3 length: 14 amino acids. The V and J ends lost 3 bases and 9 bases respectively, with 18 bases between them. The CDR3 bases are TGTGCCATCAGTGATAATACCGGGGCTAAAATGCAGTACTTC. This translates into CAISDNTGAKMQYF.

This clone was observed a few times. The genes are TRBV7-2 and TRBJ2-3; unclear D gene. The V end was cut by 0 bases, the J end by 4 bases, with 17 bases between. The CDR3 is 17 residues long. Germline CDR1 and CDR2: SGHTA and FQGNSA. The CDR3 protein is CASSLAARLIAPDTQYF. CDR3 sequence (DNA): TGTGCCAGCAGCTTAGCGGCTAGACTCATCGCCCCAGATACGCAGTATTTT.

The rearrangement joins TRBV6-5 to TRBJ2-7; 7 bases are shared with TRBD1. The CDR3 covers 16 residues. Trimming took 0 bases from V and 2 from J; bases not matched to a gene: 7. Germline assignment: CDR1 MNHEY and CDR2 SVGAGI. The CDR3 nucleotides read TGTGCCAGCAGTTACTCTACAGGGGAGTTTACCTACGAGCAGTACTTC. Protein: CASSYSTGEFTYEQYF.